What follows is one T cell receptor beta chain and its context. This clone appeared a few times. Its antigen remains undetermined. Nothing much larger sits one base from this clone, and base qualities are not available. The data were obtained in a study of Ad26.COV2.S vaccination and SARS-CoV-2 variants (dated by TCRdb to about 2021). Turning to the overall study: Vaccine-arm donors were drawn from COV1001, a multicentre, randomized, double-blind, placebo-controlled phase I-IIa trial of Ad26.COV2.S in healthy adults. Dosing of Ad26.COV2.S was intramuscular, at either 5x10^10 or 1x10^11 viral particles, delivered as one shot or as two shots spaced 56 days apart. Sequencing of the TCRbeta repertoire served to evaluate the specificity and breadth of SARS-CoV-2-reactive T cell receptors following Ad26.COV2.S vaccination. A total of around 32 samples were included in the TCR-sequenced set, comprising roughly 19 Ad26.COV2.S vaccine recipients, 5 placebo recipients and 8 SARS-CoV-2 convalescent individuals. Trial participants were randomized into five groups of five: low-dose or high-dose Ad26.COV2.S given once or twice, or placebo on both occasions. Investigators did not know the trial group allocation while performing experiments and assessing outcomes. The paper's findings and limits, for the study overall: Substantial breadth of spike-specific CD8+ and CD4+ T cell responses was reported after vaccination. The authors noted that the TCR breadth and depth analyses may have underestimated total T cell responses. Vaccine and placebo recipients had similar non-spike TCR breadth, a finding consistent with the vaccine containing only spike. Comparing responses between vaccine doses or regimens was not something the study was powered to do. Compared with placebo recipients, Ad26.COV2.S recipients showed higher spike-specific TCR breadth (P = 0.0014).

In light of the paper, this sample's treatment or condition label describes: around 19 received Ad26.COV2.S at low or high dose, single or two shots; about 5 received placebo; per-sample allocation not given. For vaccine and placebo recipients, the sequenced repertoires came from samples collected on day 63 after the first injection. Cohort 1b enrolled about 25 adults aged 18-55 years at a single site in Boston, USA, between 29 July and 7 August 2020. Ad26.COV2.S consisted of a replication-incompetent adenovirus type 26 vector by which a prefusion-stabilized SARS-CoV-2 spike protein from the original Wuhan strain was expressed. TCRbeta CDR3 regions were sequenced with the immunoSEQ Assay. After extraction, genomic DNA underwent amplification by bias-controlled multiplex PCR, followed by high-throughput sequencing. In the paper's pipeline: To quantify the absolute abundance of every unique TCRbeta CDR3 region, sequences were collapsed and filtered. T cell fraction was estimated by normalizing TCRbeta template counts to usable DNA, which was measured by amplifying reference genes present in all nucleated cells. Repertoire TCRs were annotated as SARS-CoV-2-specific when V gene, CDR3 amino acid sequence and J gene were exactly matched to a known reactive TCR set. The reference SARS-CoV-2 TCR set came from MIRA and was filtered for enrichment in COVID-19-positive ImmuneCODE repertoires, removing public or cross-reactive TCRs. Using the MIRA antigens, annotated TCRs were further analysed by specific ORF or by position within an ORF. Depth was the summed frequency of annotated unique rearrangements, while breadth was defined as annotated unique rearrangements over total unique productive rearrangements. Two-sided Wilcoxon rank-sum tests were applied when comparing TCR breadth between groups. As stored in TCRdb, this immuneACCESS dataset retains in-frame rearrangements with V and J assigned. A fraction of the clones does not appear; measured against another copy, unresolved V genes explain less than half of the discrepancy, and the remainder lacks a known reason. Clonal size and the V and J genes are those of that table, whereas D and trimming came from the DNA. Here the sample has about 350,000 clones; around 89% occur a single time. The top ten constitute about 5% of the sample.

The CDR3 runs 15 amino acids, cysteine and phenylalanine included. Just CDR3 DNA is preserved here, 45 bases in frame from base 1. CDR1 and CDR2 are read off the germline V gene as SGHRS and YFSETQ. V lost 3 bases and J lost 0 bases; the stretch between them is 9 bases long. The V gene is TRBV5-1 and the J gene is TRBJ1-4; TRBD1 is possibly the D segment (6 matching bases). Here the sequenced sample was peripheral blood, taken in a trial of Ad26.COV2.S vaccine versus placebo. This receptor was taken from a person between 18 and 60 years old who received the Ad26.COV2.S COVID-19 vaccine or a placebo. The base sequence is TGCGCCAGCAGCTGGGGACAAGCAACTAATGAAAAACTGTTTTTT. It encodes CASSWGQATNEKLFF.